This TCR beta chain comes out of a study of human T cells and chemical hapten exposure. Study summary: A mostly female patient group had alopecia areata, totalis or universalis.

This clonotype was counted a few times. What it binds is unknown. Attachment of unique molecular identifiers to individual cDNA molecules was performed in the library. From the RACE reads, TCRdb called clonotypes with MiXCR, one entry per CDR3 protein. The sample carries 150,000 to 200,000 distinct CDR3 sequences, more than 25% recorded once. As for time point: pre-sensitization, week 0. Treatment in this sample: therapeutic diphenylcyclopropenone sensitization with weekly scalp DPC. Study findings and constraints: The number of TCRs over 1 in 1000 frequency stayed unchanged after DPC.

The CDR3 length is 16 residues. Germline V gene data show CDR1 as MDHEN and CDR2 as SYDVKM. With V trimmed by 7 bases and J by 1 base, 9 bases remained unmatched. The TCR originated in a woman in her 30s with alopecia areata. Some clones in this sample may be carry-over from other donors' samples. This sequence joins TRBV28 and TRBJ2-4; 8 nucleotides align to TRBD1. The sample was whole blood, taken in connection with sensitization to the hapten diphenylcyclopropenone (DPC). CDR3 nucleotide sequence: TGTGCCAGCAAGCCCCACAGACAGGGGGCCAAAAACATTCAGTACTTC. This codes for CASKPHRQGAKNIQYF.